This is a list of T cell receptor beta chains from one sample in a study of T cell repertoires in cytomegalovirus infection. TCRdb processed the reads anew with MiXCR; each CDR3 protein has one entry. The profile shows 450,000 to 550,000 distinct CDR3 sequences, approximately 16% of them singletons. The source material was CD8+ T cells from PBMCs. The receptor set was obtained from a human donor in good health (CMV status not recorded). Some clones in this sample may be carry-over from other donors' samples. Each CDR3 is given with its conserved first and last residue. Each record gives: D gene, V gene, clone size, J gene, CDR3 DNA, CDR3 protein. The D gene is left open where the match is weak. The size field is filled for only some rows; it gives once, few, many or a size class.

D gene: -
V gene: TRBV27
clone size: many
J gene: TRBJ2-1
CDR3 DNA: TGTGCCAGCGGATATAAGAGACAGGCCCGGGATGAGCAGTTCTTC
CDR3 protein: CASGYKRQARDEQFF

D gene: TRBD1
V gene: TRBV7-9
clone size: many
J gene: TRBJ1-6
CDR3 DNA: TGTGCCAGCAGCATAACAGGGGGGAGCGCGAATTCACCCCTCCACTTT
CDR3 protein: CASSITGGSANSPLHF

D gene: TRBD2
V gene: TRBV11-3
clone size: many
J gene: TRBJ2-5
CDR3 DNA: TGTGCCAGCAGCTTAGTTCGGCGGGGGCAAGAGACCCAGTACTTC
CDR3 protein: CASSLVRRGQETQYF

D gene: -
V gene: TRBV20-1
clone size: many
J gene: TRBJ2-2
CDR3 DNA: TGCAGTGCTAGACGTCGAGTCGGGGAGCTGTTTTTT
CDR3 protein: CSARRRVGELFF

D gene: -
V gene: TRBV6-5
clone size: many
J gene: TRBJ1-6
CDR3 DNA: TGTGCCAGCAGTTACGGATATAATTCACCCCTCCACTTT
CDR3 protein: CASSYGYNSPLHF

D gene: -
V gene: TRBV29-1
clone size: few
J gene: TRBJ1-1
CDR3 DNA: TGCAGCGTTGAACCACAGGGTCAGTTCAACACTGAAGCTTTCTTT
CDR3 protein: CSVEPQGQFNTEAFF

D gene: -
V gene: TRBV12-5
clone size: -
J gene: TRBJ1-5
CDR3 DNA: TGTGCTAGTGGTTTGTACAGTATCAATCAGCCCCAGCATTTT
CDR3 protein: CASGLYSINQPQHF

D gene: -
V gene: TRBV7-9
clone size: many
J gene: TRBJ2-7
CDR3 DNA: TGTGCCAGCAGCTTAGAAAACAGGGCCTACGAGCAGTACTTC
CDR3 protein: CASSLENRAYEQYF

D gene: -
V gene: TRBV25-1
clone size: -
J gene: TRBJ2-7
CDR3 DNA: TGTGCCAGCAGTTCATCGAGAGACTCCTACGAGCAGTACTTC
CDR3 protein: CASSSSRDSYEQYF

D gene: -
V gene: TRBV11-2
clone size: many
J gene: TRBJ2-5
CDR3 DNA: TGTGCCAGCAGATTTCAAGAGACCCAGTACTTC
CDR3 protein: CASRFQETQYF

D gene: -
V gene: TRBV4-2
clone size: few
J gene: TRBJ2-1
CDR3 DNA: TGTGCCAGCACCCCAAGGGAAAAGTCCTACAATGAGCAGTTCTTC
CDR3 protein: CASTPREKSYNEQFF

D gene: TRBD2
V gene: TRBV6-5
clone size: many
J gene: TRBJ2-1
CDR3 DNA: TGTGCCAGCAGTTACGAAGTAGCGGGGCCCTACAATGAGCAGTTCTTC
CDR3 protein: CASSYEVAGPYNEQFF

D gene: -
V gene: TRBV28
clone size: -
J gene: TRBJ1-1
CDR3 DNA: TGTGCCAGCAGTTACCAAATAGTCGGCAGTCGTACTGAAGCTTTCTTT
CDR3 protein: CASSYQIVGSRTEAFF

D gene: -
V gene: TRBV20-1
clone size: -
J gene: TRBJ1-1
CDR3 DNA: TGCAGTGCTAGAGACCGAGCGGGACTTATGAACACTGAAGCTTTCTTT
CDR3 protein: CSARDRAGLMNTEAFF

D gene: -
V gene: TRBV7-9
clone size: many
J gene: TRBJ2-7
CDR3 DNA: TGTGCCAGCAGCCCCCCCGGCAGGACCTACGAGCAGTACTTC
CDR3 protein: CASSPPGRTYEQYF

D gene: -
V gene: TRBV7-2
clone size: many
J gene: TRBJ2-5
CDR3 DNA: TGTGCCAGCAGCTTAAGTTGGGGTTCCCAAGAGACCCAGTACTTC
CDR3 protein: CASSLSWGSQETQYF